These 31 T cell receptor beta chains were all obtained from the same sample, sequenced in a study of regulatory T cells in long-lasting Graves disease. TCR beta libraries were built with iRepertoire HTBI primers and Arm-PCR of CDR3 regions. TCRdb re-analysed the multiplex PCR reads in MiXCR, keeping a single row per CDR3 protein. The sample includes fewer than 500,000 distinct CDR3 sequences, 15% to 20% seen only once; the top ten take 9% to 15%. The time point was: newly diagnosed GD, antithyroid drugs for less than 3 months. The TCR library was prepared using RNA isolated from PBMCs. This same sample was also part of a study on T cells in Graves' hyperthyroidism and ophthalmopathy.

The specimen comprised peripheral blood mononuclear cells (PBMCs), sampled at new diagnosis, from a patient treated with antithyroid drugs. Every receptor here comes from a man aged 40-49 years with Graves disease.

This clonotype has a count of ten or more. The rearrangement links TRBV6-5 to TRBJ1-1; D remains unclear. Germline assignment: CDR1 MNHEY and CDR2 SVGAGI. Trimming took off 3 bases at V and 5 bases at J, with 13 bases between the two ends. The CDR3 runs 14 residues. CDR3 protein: CASSYMGSSTEAFF. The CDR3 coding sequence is TGTGCCAGCAGTTATATGGGTAGTAGTACTGAAGCTTTCTTT.

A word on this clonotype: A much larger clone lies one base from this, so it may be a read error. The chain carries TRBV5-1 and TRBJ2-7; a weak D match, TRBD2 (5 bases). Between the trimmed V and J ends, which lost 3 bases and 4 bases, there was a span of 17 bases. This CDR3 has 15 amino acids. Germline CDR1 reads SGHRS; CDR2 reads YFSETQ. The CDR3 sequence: CASSSVGAVEYEQYF. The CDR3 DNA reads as TGCGCCAGCAGCTCGGTTGGAGCGGTAGAGTACGAGCAGTACTTC.

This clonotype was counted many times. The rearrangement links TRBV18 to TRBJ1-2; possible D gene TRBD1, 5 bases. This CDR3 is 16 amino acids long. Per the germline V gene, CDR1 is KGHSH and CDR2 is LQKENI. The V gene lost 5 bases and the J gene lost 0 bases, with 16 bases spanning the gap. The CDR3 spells CASSTPWDGTNYGYTF. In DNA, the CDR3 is TGTGCCAGCTCAACGCCCTGGGACGGTACTAACTATGGCTACACCTTC. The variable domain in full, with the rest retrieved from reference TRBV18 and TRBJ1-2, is NAGVMQNPRHLVRRRGQEARLRCSPMKGHSHVYWYRQLPEEGLKFMVYLQKENIIDESGMPKERFSAEFPKEGPSILRIQQVVRGDSAAYFCASSTPWDGTNYGYTFGSGTRLTVV.

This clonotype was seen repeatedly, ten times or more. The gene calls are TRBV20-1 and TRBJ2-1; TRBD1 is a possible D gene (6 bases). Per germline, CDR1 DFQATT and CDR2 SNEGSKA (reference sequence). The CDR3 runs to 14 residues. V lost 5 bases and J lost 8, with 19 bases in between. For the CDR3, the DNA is TGCAGTGCTTTGGGGGCCCTGAATTCCGATGAGCAGTTCTTC. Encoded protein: CSALGALNSDEQFF.

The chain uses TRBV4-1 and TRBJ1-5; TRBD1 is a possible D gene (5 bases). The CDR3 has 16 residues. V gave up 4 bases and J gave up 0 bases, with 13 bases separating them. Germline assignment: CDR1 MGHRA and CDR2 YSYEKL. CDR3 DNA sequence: TGCGCCAGCAGCCCCGCGGGGCAGCCTAGCAATCAGCCCCAGCATTTT. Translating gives CASSPAGQPSNQPQHF.

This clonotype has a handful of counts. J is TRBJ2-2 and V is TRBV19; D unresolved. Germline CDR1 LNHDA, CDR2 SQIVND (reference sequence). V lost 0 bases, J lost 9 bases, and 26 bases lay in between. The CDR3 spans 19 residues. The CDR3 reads CASSIEAIIVHPKARELFF. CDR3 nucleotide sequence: TGTGCCAGTAGTATAGAGGCGATAATAGTACATCCAAAAGCGCGGGAGCTGTTTTTT.

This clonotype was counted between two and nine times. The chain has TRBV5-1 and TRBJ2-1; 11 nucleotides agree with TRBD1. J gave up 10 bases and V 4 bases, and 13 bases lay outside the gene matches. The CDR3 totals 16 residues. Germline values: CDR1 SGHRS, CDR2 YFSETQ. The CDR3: CASSPGTGGRLREQFF. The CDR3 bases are TGCGCCAGCAGCCCCGGGACAGGGGGGCGCCTAAGGGAGCAGTTCTTC. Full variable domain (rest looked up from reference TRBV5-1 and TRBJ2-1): KAGVTQTPRYLIKTRGQQVTLSCSPISGHRSVSWYQQTPGQGLQFLFEYFSETQRNKGNFPGRFSGRQFSNSRSEMNVSTLELGDSALYLCASSPGTGGRLREQFFGPGTRLTVL.

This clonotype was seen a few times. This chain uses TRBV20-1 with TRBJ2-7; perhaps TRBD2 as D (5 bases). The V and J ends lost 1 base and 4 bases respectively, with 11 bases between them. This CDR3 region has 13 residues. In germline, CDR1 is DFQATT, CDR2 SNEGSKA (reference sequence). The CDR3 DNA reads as TGCAGTGCTAGAGTTACGGGGTCTTACGAGCAGTACTTC. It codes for CSARVTGSYEQYF.

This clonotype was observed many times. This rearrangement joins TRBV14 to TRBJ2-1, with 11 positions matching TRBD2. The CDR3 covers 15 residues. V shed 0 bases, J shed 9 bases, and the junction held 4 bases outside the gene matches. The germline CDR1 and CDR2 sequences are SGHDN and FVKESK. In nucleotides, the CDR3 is TGTGCCAGCAGCCAAGATACTAGCGGGAGAGGTGAGCAGTTCTTC. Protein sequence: CASSQDTSGRGEQFF. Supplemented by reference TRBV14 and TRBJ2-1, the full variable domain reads EAGVTQFPSHSVIEKGQTVTLRCDPISGHDNLYWYRRVMGKEIKFLLHFVKESKQDESGMPNNRFLAERTGGTYSTLKVQPAELEDSGVYFCASSQDTSGRGEQFFGPGTRLTVL.

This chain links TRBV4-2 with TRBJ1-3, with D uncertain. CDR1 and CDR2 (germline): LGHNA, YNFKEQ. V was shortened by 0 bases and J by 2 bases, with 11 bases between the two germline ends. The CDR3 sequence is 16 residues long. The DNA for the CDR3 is TGTGCCAGCAGCCAAGATTTATCGGTGACTGGAAACACCATATATTTT. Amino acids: CASSQDLSVTGNTIYF.

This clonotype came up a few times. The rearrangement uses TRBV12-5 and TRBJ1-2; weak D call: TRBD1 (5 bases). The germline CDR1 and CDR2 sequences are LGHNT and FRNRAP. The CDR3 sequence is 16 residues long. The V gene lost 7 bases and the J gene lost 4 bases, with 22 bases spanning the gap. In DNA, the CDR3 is TGTGCTAGTGCCTCTCCGGGGGGGGGGAAACCCTATGGCTACACCTTC. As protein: CASASPGGGKPYGYTF.

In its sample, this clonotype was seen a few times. CDR3 sequence: CASSFASGRNEQFF. CDR3 in DNA: TGTGCCAGCAGTTTTGCTAGCGGGAGAAATGAGCAGTTCTTC. The chain carries TRBV28 and TRBJ2-1; 10 positions agree with TRBD2. The ends lost 3 bases at V and 7 bases at J; junction bases unmatched: 3. CDR1 and CDR2 from the germline V gene are MDHEN and SYDVKM. CDR3 length: 14 residues.

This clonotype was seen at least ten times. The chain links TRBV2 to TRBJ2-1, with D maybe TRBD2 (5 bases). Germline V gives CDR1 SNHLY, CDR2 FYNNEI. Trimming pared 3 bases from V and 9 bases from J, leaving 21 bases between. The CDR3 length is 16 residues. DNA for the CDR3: TGTGCCAGCAGTGATGTAGACCCCACTAGGGTAGGTGAGCAGTTCTTC. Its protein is CASSDVDPTRVGEQFF.

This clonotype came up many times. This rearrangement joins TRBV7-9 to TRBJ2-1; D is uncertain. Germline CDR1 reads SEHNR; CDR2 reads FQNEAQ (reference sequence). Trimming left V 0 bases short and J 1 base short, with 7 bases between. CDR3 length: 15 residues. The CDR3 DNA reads TGTGCCAGCAGCTTAGCGGGTCTATCCTACAATGAGCAGTTCTTC. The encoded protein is CASSLAGLSYNEQFF.

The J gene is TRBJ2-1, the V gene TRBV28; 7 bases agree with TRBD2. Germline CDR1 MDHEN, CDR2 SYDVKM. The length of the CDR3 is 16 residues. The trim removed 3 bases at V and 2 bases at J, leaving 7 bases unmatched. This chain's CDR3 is CASSFPPSGAYNEQFF. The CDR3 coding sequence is TGTGCCAGCAGTTTCCCCCCAAGCGGGGCCTACAATGAGCAGTTCTTC.

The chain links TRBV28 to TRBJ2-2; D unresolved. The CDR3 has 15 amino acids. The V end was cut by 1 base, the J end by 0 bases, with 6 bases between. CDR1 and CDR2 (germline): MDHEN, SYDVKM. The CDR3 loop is CASSLLPPNTGELFF. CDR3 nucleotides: TGTGCCAGCAGTTTATTGCCCCCGAACACCGGGGAGCTGTTTTTT.

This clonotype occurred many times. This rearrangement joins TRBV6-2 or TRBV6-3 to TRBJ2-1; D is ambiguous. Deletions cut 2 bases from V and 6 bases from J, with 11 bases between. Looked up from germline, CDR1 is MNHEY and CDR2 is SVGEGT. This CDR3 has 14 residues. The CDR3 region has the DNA TGTGCCAGCAGTTACGATCAGGTTAGCAATGAGCAGTTCTTC. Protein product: CASSYDQVSNEQFF.

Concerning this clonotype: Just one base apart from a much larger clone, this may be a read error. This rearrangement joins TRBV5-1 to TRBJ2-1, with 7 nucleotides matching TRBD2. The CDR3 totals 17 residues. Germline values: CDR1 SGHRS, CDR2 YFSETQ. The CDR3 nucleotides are TGTGCCAGTACCCATTCAGGGCGGGGGAGCTCCCACAATGAGCAGTTCTTC. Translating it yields CASTHSGRGSSHNEQFF.

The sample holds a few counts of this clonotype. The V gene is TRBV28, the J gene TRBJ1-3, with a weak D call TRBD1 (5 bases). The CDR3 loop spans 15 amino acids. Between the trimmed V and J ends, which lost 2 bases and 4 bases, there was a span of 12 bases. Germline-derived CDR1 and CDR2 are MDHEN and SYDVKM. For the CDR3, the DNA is TGTGCCAGCAGTTTAAGGGGTCTGTCCGGAAACACCATATATTTT. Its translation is CASSLRGLSGNTIYF. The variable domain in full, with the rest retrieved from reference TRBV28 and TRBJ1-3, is DVKVTQSSRYLVKRTGEKVFLECVQDMDHENMFWYRQDPGLGLRLIYFSYDVKMKEKGDIPEGYSVSREKKERFSLILESASTNQTSMYLCASSLRGLSGNTIYFGEGSWLTVV.

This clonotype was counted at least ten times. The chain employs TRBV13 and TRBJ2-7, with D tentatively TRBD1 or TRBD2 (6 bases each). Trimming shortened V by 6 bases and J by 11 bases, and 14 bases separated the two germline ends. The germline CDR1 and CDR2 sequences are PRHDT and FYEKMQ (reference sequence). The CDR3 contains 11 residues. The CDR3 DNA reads TGTGCCAGCAGTGAGGGGGGAGTCGAGTACTTC. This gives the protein CASSEGGVEYF.

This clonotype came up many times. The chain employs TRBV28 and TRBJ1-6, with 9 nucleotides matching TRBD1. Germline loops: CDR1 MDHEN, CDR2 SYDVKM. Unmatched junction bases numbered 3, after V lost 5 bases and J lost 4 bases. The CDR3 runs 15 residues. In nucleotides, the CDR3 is TGTGCCAGCAGTCTCGGACAGGGGTATAATTCACCCCTCCACTTT. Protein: CASSLGQGYNSPLHF.

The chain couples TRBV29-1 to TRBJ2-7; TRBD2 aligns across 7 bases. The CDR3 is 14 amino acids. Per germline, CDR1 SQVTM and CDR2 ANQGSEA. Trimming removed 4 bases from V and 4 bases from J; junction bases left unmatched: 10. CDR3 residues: CSVGAEGGAYEQYF. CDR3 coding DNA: TGCAGCGTTGGGGCCGAGGGAGGGGCGTACGAGCAGTACTTC.

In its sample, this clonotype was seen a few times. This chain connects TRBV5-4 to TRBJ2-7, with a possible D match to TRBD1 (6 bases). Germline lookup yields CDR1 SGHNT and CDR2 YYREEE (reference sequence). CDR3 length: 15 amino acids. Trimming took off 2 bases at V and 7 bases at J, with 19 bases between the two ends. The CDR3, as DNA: TGTGCCAGCAGCTTAACAAGAGGGGGAAGGGGAGAGCAGTACTTC. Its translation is CASSLTRGGRGEQYF.

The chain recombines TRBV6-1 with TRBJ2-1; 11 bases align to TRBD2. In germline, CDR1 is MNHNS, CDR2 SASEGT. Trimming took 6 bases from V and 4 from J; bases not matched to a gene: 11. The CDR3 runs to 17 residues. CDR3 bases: TGTGCCAGCAGGGGGAGGGGACGACTAGCGGGGTACAATGAGCAGTTCTTC. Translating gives CASRGRGRLAGYNEQFF.

CDR3 loop: CSVEGGLNQPQHF. CDR3 in DNA: TGCAGCGTTGAAGGGGGACTCAATCAGCCCCAGCATTTT. The V call is TRBV29-1, the J call TRBJ1-5; a weak D match, TRBD1 (5 bases). This CDR3 region has 13 residues. Trimming pared 1 base from V and 3 bases from J, leaving 7 bases between. CDR1 is SQVTM and CDR2 is ANQGSEA in the germline V gene.

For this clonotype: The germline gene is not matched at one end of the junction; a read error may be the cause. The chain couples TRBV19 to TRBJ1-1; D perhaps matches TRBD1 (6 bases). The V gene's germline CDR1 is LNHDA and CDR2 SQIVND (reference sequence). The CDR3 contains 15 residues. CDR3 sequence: CASRSGSGVNTEAFF. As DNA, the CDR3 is TGTGCCAGTAGATCGGGGTCAGGGGTGAATACTGAAGCTTTCTTT.

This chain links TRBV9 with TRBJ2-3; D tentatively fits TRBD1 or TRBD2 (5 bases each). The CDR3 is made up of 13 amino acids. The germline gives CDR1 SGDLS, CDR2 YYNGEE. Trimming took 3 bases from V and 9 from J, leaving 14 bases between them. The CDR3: CASSGPDRGTQYF. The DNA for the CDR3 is TGTGCCAGCAGCGGACCTGACAGAGGGACGCAGTATTTT.

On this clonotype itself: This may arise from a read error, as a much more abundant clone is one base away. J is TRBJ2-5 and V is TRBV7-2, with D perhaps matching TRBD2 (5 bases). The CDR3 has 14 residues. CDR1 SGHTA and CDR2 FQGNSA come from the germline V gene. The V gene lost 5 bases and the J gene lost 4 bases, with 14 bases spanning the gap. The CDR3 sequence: CASSRLGDRETQYF. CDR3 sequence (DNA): TGTGCCAGCAGCCGATTGGGAGATCGAGAGACCCAGTACTTC.

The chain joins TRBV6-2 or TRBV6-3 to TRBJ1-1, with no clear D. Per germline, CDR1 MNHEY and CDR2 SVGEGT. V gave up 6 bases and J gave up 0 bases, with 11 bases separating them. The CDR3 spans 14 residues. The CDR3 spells CASRMEDLNTEAFF. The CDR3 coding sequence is TGTGCCAGCAGAATGGAGGATTTGAACACTGAAGCTTTCTTT.

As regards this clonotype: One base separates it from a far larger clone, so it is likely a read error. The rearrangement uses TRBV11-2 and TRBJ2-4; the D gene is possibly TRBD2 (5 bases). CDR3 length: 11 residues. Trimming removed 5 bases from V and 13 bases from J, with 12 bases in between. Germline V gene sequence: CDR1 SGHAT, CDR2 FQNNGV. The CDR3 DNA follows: TGTGCCAGCAGCCCCCTGGAGGAGCAGTACTTC. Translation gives CASSPLEEQYF.

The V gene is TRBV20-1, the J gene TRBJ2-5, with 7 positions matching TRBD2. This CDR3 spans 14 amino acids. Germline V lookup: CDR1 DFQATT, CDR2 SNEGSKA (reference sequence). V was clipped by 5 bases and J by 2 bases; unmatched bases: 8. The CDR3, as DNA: TGCAGTGCTCTAGCGGTTGAGGGGCAAGAGACCCAGTACTTC. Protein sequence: CSALAVEGQETQYF.